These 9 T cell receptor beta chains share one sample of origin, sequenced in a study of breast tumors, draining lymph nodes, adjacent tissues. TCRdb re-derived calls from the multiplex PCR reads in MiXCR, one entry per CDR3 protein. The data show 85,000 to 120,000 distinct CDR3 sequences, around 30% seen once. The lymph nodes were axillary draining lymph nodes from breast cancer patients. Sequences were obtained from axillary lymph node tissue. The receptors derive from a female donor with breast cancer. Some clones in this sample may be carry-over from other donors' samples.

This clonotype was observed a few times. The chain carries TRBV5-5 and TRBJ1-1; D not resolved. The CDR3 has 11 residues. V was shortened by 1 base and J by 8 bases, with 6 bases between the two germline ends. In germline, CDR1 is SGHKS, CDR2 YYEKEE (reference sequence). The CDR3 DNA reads TGTGCCAGCAGCTTGACGGCGGAAGCTTTCTTT. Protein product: CASSLTAEAFF. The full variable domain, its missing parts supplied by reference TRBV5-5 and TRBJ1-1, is DAGVTQSPTHLIKTRGQQVTLRCSPISGHKSVSWYQQVLGQGPQFIFQYYEKEERGRGNFPDRFSARQFPNYSSELNVNALLLGDSALYLCASSLTAEAFFGQGTRLTVV.

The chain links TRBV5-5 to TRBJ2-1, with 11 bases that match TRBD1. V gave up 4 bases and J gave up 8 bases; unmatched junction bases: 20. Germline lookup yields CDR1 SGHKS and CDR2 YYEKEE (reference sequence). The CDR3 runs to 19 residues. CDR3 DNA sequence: TGTGCCAGCAGCGGAGTGGACAGGGGGCGAACGGGGTATGACCATGAGCAGTTCTTC. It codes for CASSGVDRGRTGYDHEQFF.

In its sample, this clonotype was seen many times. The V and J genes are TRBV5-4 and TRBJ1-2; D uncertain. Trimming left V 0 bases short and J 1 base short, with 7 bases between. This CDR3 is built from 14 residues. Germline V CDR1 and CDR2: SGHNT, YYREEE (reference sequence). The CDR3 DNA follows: TGTGCCAGCAGCTTGGGGCGAATTAACTATGGCTACACCTTC. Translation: CASSLGRINYGYTF. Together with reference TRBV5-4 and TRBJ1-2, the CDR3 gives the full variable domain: ETGVTQSPTHLIKTRGQQVTLRCSSQSGHNTVSWYQQALGQGPQFIFQYYREEENGRGNFPPRFSGLQFPNYSSELNVNALELDDSALYLCASSLGRINYGYTFGSGTRLTVV.

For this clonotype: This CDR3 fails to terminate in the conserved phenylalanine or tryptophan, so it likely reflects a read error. CDR3 sequence reads: CAIGTGNTIYY. DNA for the CDR3: TGTGCCATAGGGACTGGAAACACCATATATTAT. The genes are TRBV9 and TRBJ1-3; D gene ambiguous. CDR1 is SGDLS, CDR2 YYNGEE, per germline. Trimming removed 9 bases at V and 2 bases at J, with 6 bases between. The CDR3 length is 11 residues.

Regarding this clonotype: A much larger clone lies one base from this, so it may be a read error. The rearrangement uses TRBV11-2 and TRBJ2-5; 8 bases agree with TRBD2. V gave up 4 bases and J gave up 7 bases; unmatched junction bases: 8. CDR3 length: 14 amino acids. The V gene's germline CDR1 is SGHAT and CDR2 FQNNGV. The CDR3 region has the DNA TGTGCCAGCAGCTCCGGGGGGGCGACAGGGACCCAGTACTTC. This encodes CASSSGGATGTQYF.

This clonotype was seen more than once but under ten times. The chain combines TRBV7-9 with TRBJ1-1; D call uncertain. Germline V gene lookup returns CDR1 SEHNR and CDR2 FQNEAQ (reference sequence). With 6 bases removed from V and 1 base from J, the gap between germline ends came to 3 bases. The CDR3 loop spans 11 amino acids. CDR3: CASRGNTEAFF. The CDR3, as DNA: TGTGCCAGCAGGGGGAACACTGAAGCTTTCTTT.

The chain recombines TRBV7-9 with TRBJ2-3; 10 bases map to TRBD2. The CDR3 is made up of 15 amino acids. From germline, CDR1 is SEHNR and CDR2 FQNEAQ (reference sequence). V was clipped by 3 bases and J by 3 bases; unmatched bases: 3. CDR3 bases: TGTGCCAGCAGCTTGGTAGCGGGAGGTACAGATACGCAGTATTTT. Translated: CASSLVAGGTDTQYF.

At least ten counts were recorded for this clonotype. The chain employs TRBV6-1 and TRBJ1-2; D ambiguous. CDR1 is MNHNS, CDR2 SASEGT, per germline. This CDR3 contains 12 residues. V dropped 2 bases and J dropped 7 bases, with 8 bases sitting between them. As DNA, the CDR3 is TGTGCCAGCAGTGAATGGAGGGCTGGCTACACCTTC. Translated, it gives CASSEWRAGYTF.

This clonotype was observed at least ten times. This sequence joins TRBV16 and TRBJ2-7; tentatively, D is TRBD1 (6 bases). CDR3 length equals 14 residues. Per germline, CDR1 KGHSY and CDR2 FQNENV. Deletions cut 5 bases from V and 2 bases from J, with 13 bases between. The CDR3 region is CASSVITGTYEQYF. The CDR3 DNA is TGTGCCAGCAGCGTTATCACAGGGACCTACGAGCAGTACTTC.